The clone carrying this T cell receptor beta chain has a handful of counts. Its antigen is still unknown. The CDR3 spans 13 residues. CDR1 and CDR2 (germline): LNHDA, SQIVND (reference sequence). V lost 6 bases to trimming and J lost 5 bases, with 11 bases between them. Profiling that covered TCR beta VDJ and CDR3 relied on genomic DNA as its template. A single record per CDR3 protein comes from TCRdb applying MiXCR to the reads. The data show more than 150,000 distinct CDR3 sequences, about half seen once. The sample is drawn from a study of CD8+CD57+ T cells in acquired aplastic anemia. About the study: The study obtained an average of approximately 2.9 ug of DNA from sorted CD4+ and CD8+ cells. Study-level points and caveats: Levels of CD8+ Simpson's diversity were not significantly distinct in patients versus controls. Sharing between patients and controls was observed for some 27 CD8+ CDR3 sequences.

CD8+CD57+ cell expansion had been shown by flow cytometry in patients chosen for sequencing. None of the patients had been given any therapy when their blood was sampled. The chain joins TRBV19 to TRBJ2-1, with a weak D call TRBD1 (5 bases). This receptor was identified in a human donor with aplastic anemia. What was sequenced was sorted CD4+, CD8+, or CD8+CD57+ T cells (not recorded which) from PBMCs. CDR3 nucleotides: TGTGCCAGTAGCCTTATCAGGGACAATGAGCAGTTCTTC. Translated, it gives CASSLIRDNEQFF. The full variable domain, its missing parts supplied by reference TRBV19 and TRBJ2-1, is DGGITQSPKYLFRKEGQNVTLSCEQNLNHDAMYWYRQDPGQGLRLIYYSQIVNDFQKGDIAEGYSVSREKKESFPLTVTSAQKNPTAFYLCASSLIRDNEQFFGPGTRLTVL.